This entry concerns a single TCR beta chain. No cognate antigen has been identified for it. Base qualities are missing; no much larger clone stands one base away. Enrolling through a virtual design, the prospective study's participants ranged in age from roughly 18 to 100 years and lived across roughly 23 United States geographic areas. Cohort assignment in the prospective study relied on participant-reported clinical history from a screening survey and a study questionnaire. Each participant in the prospective study had whole blood, serum and a nasopharyngeal or oropharyngeal swab collected by mobile phlebotomists. Over a roughly 2-month period, participants in the prospective study had the option of providing additional blood draws and questionnaires. Before DNA extraction, blood samples from the prospective study were shipped at room temperature or frozen. These data belong to a study of blood T cell repertoires in COVID-19 (dated by TCRdb to about 2020). With regard to the full study: Samples covering the acute and convalescent phases of COVID-19 were provided by collaborators in the United States, Italy and Spain. Sample metadata almost always included a de-identified subject ID, COVID-19 status, age in years and sex. Where available, HLA class I and class II types were taken from metadata supplied by the sample provider and were not determined by assay-based typing. The samples were drawn from two sources: the first 160 participants of the ongoing ImmuneRACE study, and fewer than 1,500 subjects contributed by 6 global collaborators. The prospective study material was composed of cDNA or gDNA derived from T cells, B-cell-depleted T cells, or PBMCs. The dataset comprised deeply sampled blood TCRbeta repertoires from subjects exposed to, actively infected with, or recovered from COVID-19. The repertoires were released in a freely available public database intended as a resource for research on the immune response to SARS-CoV-2. Summary of the overall study and its limitations: The amount of clinical and demographic metadata varied by source and participant and was provided uncurated.

Including cysteine and phenylalanine, the CDR3 has 11 amino acids. The entry retains the CDR3 DNA only, 33 bases that are in frame from base 1. V and J lose 6 bases and 4 bases, and a span of 6 bases separates them. CDR1 ENHRY and CDR2 SYGVKD are derived from the germline V gene. TCRbeta CDR3 regions were amplified from genomic DNA using the immunoSEQ Assay, a bias-controlled multiplex PCR. As for how the authors treated the data: The number of nucleated cells in each sample was estimated from the amplification of reference gene primers within the assay. To quantify the absolute abundance of each unique TCRbeta CDR3 rearrangement, sequence reads were collapsed and filtered. For each sample, productive Simpson clonality was calculated as the square root of Simpson's diversity index across productive rearrangements. TCRdb retrieved this table from immuneACCESS and kept in-frame rearrangements only. Not all clones are present; in checked studies, unresolved V genes account for under half, and no reason is known for the remainder. V, J and clone size are taken as reported in that table, and D and trimming were inferred from the DNA itself. This sample has 200,000 or so clones in its table, and 86% of those were observed once. The ten largest clones represent about 4% of the sample.

The sequencing input was PBMCs or T cells enriched from blood (not recorded which). This chain joins TRBV10-3 to TRBJ1-2; the D gene lacks a confident call. This receptor was identified in a woman in her forties with acute COVID-19. The CDR3: CAISQFYGYTF. The nucleotide sequence reads as follows: TGTGCCATCAGCCAATTCTATGGCTACACCTTC.